Sequencing of this TCR beta chain was carried out in a study of blood T cells in healthy people across ages. Study-level information: Capturing about one barcoded beta molecule per two T cells was achieved by template switching.

This clonotype occurred many times. Its antigen is not identified. The study, taken as a whole, reports: Age advanced and TCR beta diversity per million T cells fell, roughly linearly.

Germline values: CDR1 SQVTM, CDR2 ANQGSEA. The CDR3 has 12 residues. Trimming cost V 1 base and J 3 bases, with 7 bases left between them. Together with a sample-barcoded 5' primer, a J-beta primer mix was included in a second PCR lasting about 6 to 12 cycles. A template-switch adaptor that had 12 random nucleotides put a tag on each cDNA molecule. TCRdb re-called the 5' RACE reads with MiXCR, one entry per CDR3 protein. The sample lists about 970,000 distinct CDR3 sequences, roughly 51% occurring once. Sample: blood. The chain combines TRBV29-1 with TRBJ2-7; D may be TRBD1 (6 bases). The source of this sequence is a woman aged 60-75 years in good health. The CDR3: CSVEVQGYEQYF. Here the CDR3 DNA reads TGCAGCGTTGAAGTACAGGGCTACGAGCAGTACTTC.